Below are 10 T cell receptor beta chains sequenced from a single sample in a study of shared clonotypes between healthy human individuals. Some clones are missing from TCRdb's copy, which holds only in-frame ones; the method was immunoSEQ multiplex PCR. The data hold 700,000 to 950,000 clones, with around 96% observed a single time. Positive CCR7 selection of CD45RO-negative cells yielded the naive CD8 cells, and terminally differentiated effector memory CD45RA+ cells were excluded. Sequenced input: naive CD8+ T cells sorted from blood. The origin of the receptors is a young man in good health.

Concerning this clone itself: This sequence may be a read error, since a much larger clone differs from it by one base. The J gene is TRBJ2-1, the V gene TRBV27; D assignment may be TRBD1 or TRBD2 (5 bases each). The germline gives CDR1 MNHEY, CDR2 SMNVEV (reference sequence). The CDR3 length is 12 residues. Trimming removed 2 bases at V and 8 bases at J, with 7 bases between. Here the CDR3 DNA reads TGTGCCAGCAGTTTAATGGGGGATGAGCAGTTCTTC. This encodes CASSLMGDEQFF.

V gene TRBV30 combines with J gene TRBJ2-3, with 12 bases fitting TRBD1. This CDR3 contains 15 residues. CDR1 is GTSNPN and CDR2 is SVGIG in the germline V gene (reference sequence). Unmatched junction bases numbered 7, after V lost 5 bases and J lost 4 bases. The CDR3 loop is CAWDGTGGFADTQYF. The DNA for the CDR3 is TGTGCCTGGGACGGGACAGGGGGCTTCGCAGATACGCAGTATTTT.

V gene TRBV4-3 combines with J gene TRBJ1-4, with 8 bases that match TRBD1. The CDR3 is 14 amino acids. CDR1 is LGHNA and CDR2 is YSLEER in the germline V gene. Losses at the gene ends were 4 bases for V and 7 bases for J; bases not matched to a gene: 5. The CDR3 bases are TGCGCCAGCAGCCCCGGCAGGGGGCTTGAAAAACTGTTTTTT. Translating gives CASSPGRGLEKLFF.

The V gene is TRBV2, the J gene TRBJ2-3; D could derive from TRBD1 or TRBD2 (5 bases each). Germline V gene data show CDR1 as SNHLY and CDR2 as FYNNEI. Trimming removed 8 bases at V and 4 bases at J, with 16 bases between. This CDR3 has 14 amino acids. CDR3 coding DNA: TGTGCCAGCCCCCCCGGGGCGGGTTCAGATACGCAGTATTTT. Its translation is CASPPGAGSDTQYF.

This clone was seen just once. This rearrangement joins TRBV7-9 to TRBJ2-6, with 9 bases aligning to TRBD1. CDR1 is SEHNR, CDR2 FQNEAQ, per germline (reference sequence). CDR3 length: 19 amino acids. J gave up 2 bases and V 5 bases, and 13 bases lay outside the gene matches. The CDR3 sequence: CASSQSARDRAPGANVLTF. CDR3 nucleotides: TGTGCCAGCAGCCAATCTGCCCGGGACAGGGCCCCTGGGGCCAACGTCCTGACTTTC. The entire variable domain, with the rest obtained from reference TRBV7-9 and TRBJ2-6, is as follows: DTGVSQNPRHKITKRGQNVTFRCDPISEHNRLYWYRQTLGQGPEFLTYFQNEAQLEKSRLLSDRFSAERPKGSFSTLEIQRTEQGDSAMYLCASSQSARDRAPGANVLTFGAGSRLTVL.

The table lists this clone with a count of one. The chain couples TRBV11-2 to TRBJ1-2, with D uncertain. Trimming cost V 6 bases and J 10 bases, with 12 bases left between them. CDR3 length equals 11 residues. CDR1 and CDR2 from the germline V gene are SGHAT and FQNNGV. DNA for the CDR3: TGTGCCAGCAGGTCCGGGTGGACCTACACCTTC. Encoded protein: CASRSGWTYTF.

This rearrangement joins TRBV13 to TRBJ2-5; 7 nucleotides agree with TRBD1. This CDR3 spans 13 amino acids. From germline, CDR1 is PRHDT and CDR2 FYEKMQ (reference sequence). V shed 0 bases and J 10 bases; nucleotides not matched to a gene: 5. This chain's CDR3 is CASSLGTGFFQYF. The CDR3 DNA sequence: TGTGCCAGCAGCTTAGGGACAGGGTTTTTCCAGTACTTC.

The chain couples TRBV18 to TRBJ1-2; D remains unclear. The germline V and J ends were trimmed by 6 bases and 2 bases, with 22 bases remaining between them. The CDR3 runs 17 residues. Germline values: CDR1 KGHSH, CDR2 LQKENI. The CDR3 DNA reads TGTGCCAGCTCCCTGGTGGCAGGAGCTTACTTAAACTATGGCTACACCTTC. Translated: CASSLVAGAYLNYGYTF.

This chain links TRBV19 with TRBJ2-2; 13 bases are shared with TRBD2. This CDR3 has 16 amino acids. The J segment lost 5 bases and the V segment lost 5 bases, leaving 5 bases of the junction unmatched. Germline CDR1 reads LNHDA; CDR2 reads SQIVND (reference sequence). DNA of the CDR3: TGTGCCAGTAGTCCGGGACTAGCGGGATGGACCGGGGAGCTGTTTTTT. Its protein product is CASSPGLAGWTGELFF.

This clone came up once. J is TRBJ2-1 and V is TRBV4-1; weak D call: TRBD2 (5 bases). The V end lost 2 bases, the J end lost 5 bases, and 10 bases lay between the germline ends. Germline V gives CDR1 MGHRA, CDR2 YSYEKL. The CDR3 is 14 amino acids. The CDR3 here is CASSQLVGDNEQFF. Written as DNA, the CDR3 is TGCGCCAGCAGCCAACTCGTCGGGGACAATGAGCAGTTCTTC.